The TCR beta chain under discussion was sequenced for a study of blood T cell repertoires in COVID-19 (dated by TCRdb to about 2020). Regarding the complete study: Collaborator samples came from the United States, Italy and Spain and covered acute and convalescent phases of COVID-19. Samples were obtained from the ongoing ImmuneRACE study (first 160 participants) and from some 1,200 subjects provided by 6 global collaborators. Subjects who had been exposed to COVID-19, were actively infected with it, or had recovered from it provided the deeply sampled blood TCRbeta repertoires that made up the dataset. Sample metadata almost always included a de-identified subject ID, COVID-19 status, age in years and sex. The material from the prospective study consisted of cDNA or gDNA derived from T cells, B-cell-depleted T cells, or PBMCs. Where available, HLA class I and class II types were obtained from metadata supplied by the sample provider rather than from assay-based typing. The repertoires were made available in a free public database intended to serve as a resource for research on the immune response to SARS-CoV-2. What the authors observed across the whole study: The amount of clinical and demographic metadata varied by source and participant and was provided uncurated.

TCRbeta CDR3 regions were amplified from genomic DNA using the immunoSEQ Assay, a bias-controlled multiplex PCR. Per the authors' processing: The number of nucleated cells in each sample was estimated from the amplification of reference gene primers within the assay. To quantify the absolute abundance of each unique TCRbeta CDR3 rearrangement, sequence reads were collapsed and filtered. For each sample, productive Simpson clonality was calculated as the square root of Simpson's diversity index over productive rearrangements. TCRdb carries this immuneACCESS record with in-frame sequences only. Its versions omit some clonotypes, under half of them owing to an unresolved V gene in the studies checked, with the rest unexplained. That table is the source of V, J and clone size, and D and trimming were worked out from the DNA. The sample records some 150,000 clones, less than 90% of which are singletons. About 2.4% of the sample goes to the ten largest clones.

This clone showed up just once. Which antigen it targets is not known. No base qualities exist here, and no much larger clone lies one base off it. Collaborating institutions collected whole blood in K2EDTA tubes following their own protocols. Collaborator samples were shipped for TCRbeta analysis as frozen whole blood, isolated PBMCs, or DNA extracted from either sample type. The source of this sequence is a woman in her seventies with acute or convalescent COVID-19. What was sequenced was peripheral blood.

The CDR3 corresponds to CASSPGHRTDTQYF. DNA sequence: TGTGCCAGCAGTCCAGGACACCGCACAGATACGCAGTATTTT. The rearranged segments are TRBV27 and TRBJ2-3; a weak D assignment points to TRBD1 (5 bases agree). V drops 5 bases and J drops 1 base, leaving 10 bases in between. The CDR1 and CDR2 encoded by the germline V gene (reference sequence) are MNHEY and SMNVEV. Taken from cysteine to phenylalanine, the CDR3 has 14 residues. The only DNA kept is the CDR3, 42 bases in frame from the first base.